A single sample is the source of the 8 T cell receptor beta chains below, sequenced in a study of blood T cell repertoires in COVID-19. The data were produced by immunoSEQ multiplex PCR, yet TCRdb's version contains in-frame clones alone and is incomplete. The repertoire holds around 140,000 clones, around 86% seen once, with over 7.5% in the top ten. Sequenced material: peripheral blood. Receptors originate from a woman aged 60-70 years with active or convalescent COVID-19.

The V call is TRBV28, the J call TRBJ2-7; 9 bases are shared with TRBD1. V lost 6 bases and J lost 1; bases outside the gene matches: 4. The CDR3 runs 14 residues. Germline CDR1 and CDR2: MDHEN and SYDVKM. Here the CDR3 DNA reads TGTGCCAGCAGGACGGACAGGGGATCCTACGAGCAGTACTTC. This codes for CASRTDRGSYEQYF.

J is TRBJ1-1 and V is TRBV5-1; 8 positions agree with TRBD1. Germline CDR1 is SGHRS and CDR2 is YFSETQ. The CDR3 covers 16 residues. The J segment lost 0 bases and the V segment lost 0 bases, leaving 4 bases of the junction unmatched. The CDR3 is CASSLGTGFMNTEAFF. The CDR3 DNA sequence: TGCGCCAGCAGCTTGGGGACAGGGTTCATGAACACTGAAGCTTTCTTT.

This clone turned up a few times. The chain employs TRBV10-2 and TRBJ2-5; maybe TRBD1 (6 bases). This CDR3 has 13 residues. Trimming cost V 6 bases and J 2 bases, with 10 bases left between them. The germline V gene encodes CDR1 WSHSY and CDR2 SAAADI. The chain's CDR3 is CASRGTGQETQYF. The CDR3 nucleotides are TGCGCCAGCAGGGGAACAGGGCAAGAGACCCAGTACTTC.

The V and J genes are TRBV11-3 and TRBJ2-3, with a weak D call TRBD2 (5 bases). The germline V and J ends were trimmed by 5 bases and 6 bases, with 12 bases remaining between them. The V gene's germline CDR1 is SGHNT and CDR2 YENEEA. The CDR3 loop spans 13 amino acids. The chain's CDR3 is CASSLESGDTQYF. The CDR3 nucleotides are TGTGCCAGCAGCCTGGAATCGGGGGATACGCAGTATTTT.

This sequence joins TRBV28 and TRBJ1-5, with 7 bases aligning to TRBD1. Trimming removed 7 bases from V and 5 bases from J; junction bases left unmatched: 2. Germline loops: CDR1 MDHEN, CDR2 SYDVKM. CDR3 size: 12 residues. The CDR3 here is CASTTGHQPQHF. CDR3 sequence (DNA): TGTGCCAGCACGACAGGGCATCAGCCCCAGCATTTT.

The chain has TRBV18 and TRBJ2-7; TRBD2 matches 9 bases. The germline V gene has CDR1 KGHSH and CDR2 LQKENI. The CDR3 runs to 18 residues. Trimming at V came to 0 bases and at J to 0 bases, leaving 9 bases not matched to a gene. CDR3 in amino acids: CASSPPEASGASSYEQYV. In nucleotides, the CDR3 is TGTGCCAGCTCACCACCGGAGGCTAGCGGGGCCAGCTCCTACGAGCAGTACGTC.

The chain recombines TRBV5-1 with TRBJ1-6; 7 bases fit TRBD1. CDR3 length equals 14 residues. Germline CDR1 and CDR2: SGHRS and YFSETQ. V lost 5 bases to trimming and J lost 5 bases; unmatched junction nucleotides: 4. CDR3 sequence reads: CASRDRIDNSPLHF. The CDR3 nucleotides read TGCGCCAGCAGGGACAGGATAGATAATTCACCCCTCCACTTT.

The chain carries TRBV11-2 and TRBJ2-2, with D maybe TRBD2 (6 bases). Germline assignment: CDR1 SGHAT and CDR2 FQNNGV. V was pared by 3 bases and J by 3 bases, with 11 bases between. The CDR3 is 15 amino acids. CDR3 region: CASSFGGYDTGELFF. Here the CDR3 DNA reads TGTGCCAGCAGCTTTGGGGGGTACGACACCGGGGAGCTGTTTTTT.